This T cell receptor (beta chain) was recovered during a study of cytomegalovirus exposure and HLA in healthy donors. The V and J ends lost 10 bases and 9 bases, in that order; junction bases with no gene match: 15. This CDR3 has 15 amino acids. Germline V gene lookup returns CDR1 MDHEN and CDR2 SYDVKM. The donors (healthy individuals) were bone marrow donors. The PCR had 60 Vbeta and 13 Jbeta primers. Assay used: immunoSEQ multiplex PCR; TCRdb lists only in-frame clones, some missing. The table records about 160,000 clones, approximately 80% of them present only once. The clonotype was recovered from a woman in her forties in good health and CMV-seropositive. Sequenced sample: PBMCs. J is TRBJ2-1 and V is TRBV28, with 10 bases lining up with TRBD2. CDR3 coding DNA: TGTGCCACAAACCCCGCTAGCGGGAGTGCAGGTGAGCAGTTCTTC. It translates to CATNPASGSAGEQFF. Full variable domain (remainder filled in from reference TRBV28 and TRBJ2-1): DVKVTQSSRYLVKRTGEKVFLECVQDMDHENMFWYRQDPGLGLRLIYFSYDVKMKEKGDIPEGYSVSREKKERFSLILESASTNQTSMYLCATNPASGSAGEQFFGPGTRLTVL.